One sample yielded the 10 T cell receptor beta chains listed below, sequenced in a study of blood T cell repertoires in COVID-19. Data came from immunoSEQ multiplex PCR; TCRdb stores just in-frame clones and leaves some out. The profile shows around 220,000 clones, around 86% of them singletons. The sequenced material came from peripheral blood. The receptors come from a man aged 50 to 59 with acute or convalescent COVID-19.

The V and J genes are TRBV6-6 and TRBJ2-7; weak D call: TRBD1 (6 bases). The CDR3 runs to 14 residues. Germline V lookup: CDR1 MNHNY, CDR2 SVGAGI (reference sequence). Between the trimmed V and J ends, which lost 6 bases and 3 bases, there was a span of 15 bases. CDR3 bases: TGTGCCAGCAGGGCCAGGGGTCAAATCTACGAGCAGTACTTC. It translates to CASRARGQIYEQYF.

The chain couples TRBV7-3 to TRBJ2-1; tentative D call: TRBD2 (6 bases). This CDR3 has 13 amino acids. Germline loops: CDR1 SGHTA, CDR2 FQGTGA. V lost 5 bases to trimming and J lost 7 bases, with 12 bases between them. The CDR3 sequence: CASSDRGGNEQFF. DNA of the CDR3: TGTGCCAGCAGCGACCGTGGAGGGAATGAGCAGTTCTTC.

This chain joins TRBV6-1 and TRBJ1-2; unclear D gene. The CDR3 runs to 14 residues. Looked up from germline, CDR1 is MNHNS and CDR2 is SASEGT. Trimming cost V 0 bases and J 4 bases, with 9 bases left between them. The CDR3 is CASSEAKAGYGYTF. The CDR3 DNA follows: TGTGCCAGCAGTGAAGCGAAGGCAGGCTATGGCTACACCTTC.

This clone was found a few times. This chain connects TRBV4-1 to TRBJ1-2; the D is unclear. CDR3 length: 16 amino acids. Trimming shortened V by 0 bases and J by 4 bases, and 15 bases separated the two germline ends. Germline lookup yields CDR1 MGHRA and CDR2 YSYEKL. The CDR3 is CASSQELGGRGYGYTF. CDR3 in DNA: TGCGCCAGCAGCCAAGAGTTGGGAGGCCGGGGCTATGGCTACACCTTC.

The gene calls are TRBV10-2 and TRBJ1-2; possible D gene TRBD1, 5 bases. There are 16 residues in the CDR3. V was cut by 11 bases and J by 1 base, with 23 bases left in between. CDR1 WSHSY and CDR2 SAAADI come from the germline V gene. CDR3 in amino acids: CARGNGNRYFNYGYTF. CDR3 nucleotide sequence: TGCGCCCGAGGAAATGGGAACAGGTACTTTAACTATGGCTACACCTTC.

DNA of the CDR3: TGTGCCAGCAGCCTCCGGGGGGAGCGGGAGCAGTACTTC. Translation: CASSLRGEREQYF. This chain uses TRBV3-1 (or the pseudogene TRBV3-2) with TRBJ2-7, with 7 nucleotides matching TRBD2. Germline CDR1 and CDR2: LGHDT and YNNKEL (reference sequence). The trim removed 4 bases at V and 7 bases at J, leaving 7 bases unmatched. This CDR3 comprises 13 residues.

The rearrangement uses TRBV7-2 and TRBJ2-1, with no clear D. Germline lookup yields CDR1 SGHTA and CDR2 FQGNSA. Trimming pared 7 bases from V and 0 bases from J, leaving 13 bases between. The CDR3 is made up of 15 amino acids. CDR3 sequence: CASNGAAASYNEQFF. In nucleotides, the CDR3 is TGTGCCAGCAACGGTGCTGCGGCCTCCTACAATGAGCAGTTCTTC. Based on the CDR3 plus reference TRBV7-2 and TRBJ2-1, the full variable domain is GAGVSQSPSNKVTEKGKDVELRCDPISGHTALYWYRQSLGQGLEFLIYFQGNSAPDKSGLPSDRFSAERTGGSVSTLTIQRTQQEDSAVYLCASNGAAASYNEQFFGPGTRLTVL.

The chain uses TRBV6-5 and TRBJ1-5; D unresolved. The ends were cut back, 2 bases at V and 0 bases at J, with 8 bases in the middle. The CDR3 is made up of 15 amino acids. Germline V gives CDR1 MNHEY, CDR2 SVGAGI. The DNA for the CDR3 is TGTGCCAGCAGTTACGGGAGGAATAGCAATCAGCCCCAGCATTTT. Protein: CASSYGRNSNQPQHF.

The rearrangement links TRBV29-1 to TRBJ1-2, with D maybe TRBD1 (5 bases). Trimming left V 0 bases short and J 11 bases short, with 10 bases between. The CDR3 has 11 residues. The germline V gene has CDR1 SQVTM and CDR2 ANQGSEA. In nucleotides, the CDR3 is TGCAGCGTTGAAGATCCCCAGGGTTACACCTTC. Translating it yields CSVEDPQGYTF.

The chain uses TRBV10-3 and TRBJ2-7; D might be TRBD2 (6 bases). This CDR3 is 15 amino acids long. Trimming pared 6 bases from V and 4 bases from J, leaving 19 bases between. CDR1 is ENHRY, CDR2 SYGVKD, per germline. The CDR3 DNA reads as TGTGCCATCAGGGACTCTGCCAGGGAGGCTTACGAGCAGTACTTC. Its protein is CAIRDSAREAYEQYF.